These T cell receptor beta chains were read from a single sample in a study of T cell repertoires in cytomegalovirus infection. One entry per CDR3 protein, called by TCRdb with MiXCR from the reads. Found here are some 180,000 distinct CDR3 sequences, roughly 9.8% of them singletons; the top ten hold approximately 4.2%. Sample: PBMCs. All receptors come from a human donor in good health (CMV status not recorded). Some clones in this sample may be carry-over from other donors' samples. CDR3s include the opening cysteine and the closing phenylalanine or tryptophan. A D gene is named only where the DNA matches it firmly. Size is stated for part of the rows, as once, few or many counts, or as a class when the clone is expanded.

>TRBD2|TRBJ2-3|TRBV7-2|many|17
TGTGCCAGCAGCCCCCACACAGGCGGGGGGGCCCCAGATACGCAGTATTTT
CASSPHTGGGAPDTQYF
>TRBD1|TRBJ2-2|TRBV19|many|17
TGTGCCAGTAGCAAAGCCGGGACAGGGGTTATCACCGGGGAGCTGTTTTTT
CASSKAGTGVITGELFF
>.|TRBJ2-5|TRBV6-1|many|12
TGTGCCAGCAGTGAAGCGCTAAAGACCCAGTACTTC
CASSEALKTQYF
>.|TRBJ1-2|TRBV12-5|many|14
TGTGCTAGTGGTCAGGGGTCAGGCATGGATGGCTACACCTTC
CASGQGSGMDGYTF
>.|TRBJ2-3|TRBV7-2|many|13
TGTGCCAGCAGCTTAAGTCTCACAGATACGCAGTATTTT
CASSLSLTDTQYF
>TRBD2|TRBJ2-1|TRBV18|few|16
TGTGCCAGCTCACCGGTACTAGCGGAAACATACAATGAGCAGTTCTTC
CASSPVLAETYNEQFF
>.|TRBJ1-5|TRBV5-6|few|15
TGTGCCAGCAGCTTGGCCCTGACGGCCAAAGGGCCCCAGCATTTT
CASSLALTAKGPQHF
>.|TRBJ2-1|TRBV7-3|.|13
TGTGCCAGCAGCTCCTCGGGGAACAATGAGCAGTTCTTC
CASSSSGNNEQFF
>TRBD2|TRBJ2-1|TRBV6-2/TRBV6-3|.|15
TGTGCCAGCAGAGTTACGGGAGGAAGATTGAATGAGCAGTTCTTC
CASRVTGGRLNEQFF
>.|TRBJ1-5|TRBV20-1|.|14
TGCAGTGCTGCAGAACCCAAGTCCTATCAGCCCCAGCATTTT
CSAAEPKSYQPQHF
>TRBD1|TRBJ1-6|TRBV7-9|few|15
TGTGCCAGCAGCGAGGGGACAGGCGATAATTCACCCCTCCACTTT
CASSEGTGDNSPLHF
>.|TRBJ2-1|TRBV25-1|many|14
TGTGCCAGCAGTGAGGAACTAGCATCCAATGAGCAGTTCTTC
CASSEELASNEQFF
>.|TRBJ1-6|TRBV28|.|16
TGTGCCAGCAGTCGCCGGGCGGGAACCCATAATTCACCCCTCCACTTT
CASSRRAGTHNSPLHF
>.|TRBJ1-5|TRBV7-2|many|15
TGTGCCAGCAGCTTAAGTGGTGGGCTTTATCAGCCCCAGCATTTT
CASSLSGGLYQPQHF
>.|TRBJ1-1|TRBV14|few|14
TGTGCCAGCAGCCCGACAGGTATTGGAGAGGTAGCTTTCTTT
CASSPTGIGEVAFF
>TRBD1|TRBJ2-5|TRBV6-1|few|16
TGTGCCAGCAGTGAAGTGACAGGGGGCGGGAAAGAGACCCAGTACTTC
CASSEVTGGGKETQYF
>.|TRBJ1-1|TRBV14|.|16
TGTGCCAGCAGCCACCGGTGGGGCAGAATGAACACTGAAGCTTTCTTT
CASSHRWGRMNTEAFF
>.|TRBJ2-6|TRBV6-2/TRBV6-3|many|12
TGTGCCAGCGAAGCTGGGGCCAACGTCCTGACTTTC
CASEAGANVLTF
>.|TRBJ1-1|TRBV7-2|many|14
TGTGCCAGCAGCTTAGGGCGGACGCCCACTGAAGCTTTCTTT
CASSLGRTPTEAFF
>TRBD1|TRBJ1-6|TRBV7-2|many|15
TGTGCCAGCAGCTTATCGGACAGGGGTAATTCACCCCTCCACTTT
CASSLSDRGNSPLHF
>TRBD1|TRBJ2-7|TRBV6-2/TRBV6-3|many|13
TGTGCCGGCGGGACAGGGGGCCGCTACGAGCAGTACTTC
CAGGTGGRYEQYF
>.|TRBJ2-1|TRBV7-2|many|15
TGTGCCAGCAGCACCGAGGCCAGGGAAATGGATGAGCAGTTCTTC
CASSTEAREMDEQFF
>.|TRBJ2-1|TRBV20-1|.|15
TGCAGTGCTAGATCTCTGGCTAGGTTCTTGGATGAGCAGTTCTTC
CSARSLARFLDEQFF
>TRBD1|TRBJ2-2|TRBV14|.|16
TGTGCCAGCAGCCTCAGACAGGGGGCGAGCACCGGGGAGCTGTTTTTT
CASSLRQGASTGELFF
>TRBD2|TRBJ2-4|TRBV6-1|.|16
TGTGCCAGCAGTTATTGGGCGGGAGAGTCCAAAAACATTCAGTACTTC
CASSYWAGESKNIQYF
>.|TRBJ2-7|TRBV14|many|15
TGTGCCAGCAGCCAAGGACCGGGACGCTCCTACGAGCAGTACTTC
CASSQGPGRSYEQYF
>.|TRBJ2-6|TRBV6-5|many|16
TGTGCCAGCAGCGCCCTGCCAGAGTCTGGGGCCAACGTCCTGACTTTC
CASSALPESGANVLTF
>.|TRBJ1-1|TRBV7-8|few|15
TGTGCCAGCAGCCGCACCCGACAGATGAACACTGAAGCTTTCTTT
CASSRTRQMNTEAFF
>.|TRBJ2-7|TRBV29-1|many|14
TGCAGCGTTGAAGCCCCAGGGGCGAGGTACGAGCAGTACTTC
CSVEAPGARYEQYF
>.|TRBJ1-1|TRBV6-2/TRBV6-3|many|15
TGTGCCAGCAGTTACGATCGACAAACGAACACTGAAGCTTTCTTT
CASSYDRQTNTEAFF